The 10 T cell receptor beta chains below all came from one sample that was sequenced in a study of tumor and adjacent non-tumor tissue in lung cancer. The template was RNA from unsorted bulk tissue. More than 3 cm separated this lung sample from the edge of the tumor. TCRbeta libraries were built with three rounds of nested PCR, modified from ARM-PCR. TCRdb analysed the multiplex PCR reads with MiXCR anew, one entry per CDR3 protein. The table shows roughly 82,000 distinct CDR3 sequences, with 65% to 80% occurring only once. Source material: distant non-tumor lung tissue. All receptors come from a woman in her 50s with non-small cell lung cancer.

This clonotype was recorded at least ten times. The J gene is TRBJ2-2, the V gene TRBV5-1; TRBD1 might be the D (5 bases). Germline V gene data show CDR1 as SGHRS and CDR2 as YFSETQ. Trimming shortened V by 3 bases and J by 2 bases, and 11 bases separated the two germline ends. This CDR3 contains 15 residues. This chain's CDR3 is CASSSSQDNTGELFF. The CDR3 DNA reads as TGCGCCAGCAGCTCGTCACAGGATAACACCGGGGAGCTGTTTTTT.

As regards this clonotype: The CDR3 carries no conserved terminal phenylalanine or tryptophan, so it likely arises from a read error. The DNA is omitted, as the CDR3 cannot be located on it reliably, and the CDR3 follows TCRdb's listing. The CDR3 reads CASSTRSKFLLGTL. The chain couples TRBV28 to TRBJ1-2. Germline V lookup: CDR1 MDHEN, CDR2 SYDVKM. Including both end residues, the CDR3 is 14 amino acids long.

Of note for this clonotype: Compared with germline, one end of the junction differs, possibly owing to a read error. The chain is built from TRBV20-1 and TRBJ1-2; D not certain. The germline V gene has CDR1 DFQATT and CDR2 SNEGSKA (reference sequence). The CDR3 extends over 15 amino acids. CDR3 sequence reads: CSASEQPLGFYGYAF. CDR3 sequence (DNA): TGCAGTGCTAGCGAACAGCCCCTCGGGTTCTATGGCTACGCCTTC.

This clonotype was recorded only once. The CDR3, as DNA: TGTGCCAGCAACACCTGGACAGGAGACCTCACCGGGGAGCTGTTTTTT. Protein sequence: CASNTWTGDLTGELFF. The chain recombines TRBV7-9 with TRBJ2-2; 7 bases map to TRBD1. Trimming took 7 bases from V and 4 from J; bases not matched to a gene: 12. Germline lookup yields CDR1 SEHNR and CDR2 FQNEAQ (reference sequence). This CDR3 contains 16 residues.

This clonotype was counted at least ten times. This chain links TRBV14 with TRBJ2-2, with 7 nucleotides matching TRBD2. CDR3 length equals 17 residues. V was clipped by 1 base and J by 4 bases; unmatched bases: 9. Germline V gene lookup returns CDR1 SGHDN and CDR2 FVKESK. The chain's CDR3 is CASSQGWRESFTGELFF. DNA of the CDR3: TGTGCCAGCAGCCAAGGTTGGCGGGAGAGCTTCACCGGGGAGCTGTTTTTT.

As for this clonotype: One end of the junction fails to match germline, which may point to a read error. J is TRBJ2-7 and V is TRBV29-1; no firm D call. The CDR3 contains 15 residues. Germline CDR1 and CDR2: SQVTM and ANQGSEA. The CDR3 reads CSVAPAIAYLYGQYF. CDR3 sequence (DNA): TGCAGCGTGGCCCCCGCGATCGCCTACCTCTACGGGCAGTACTTC.

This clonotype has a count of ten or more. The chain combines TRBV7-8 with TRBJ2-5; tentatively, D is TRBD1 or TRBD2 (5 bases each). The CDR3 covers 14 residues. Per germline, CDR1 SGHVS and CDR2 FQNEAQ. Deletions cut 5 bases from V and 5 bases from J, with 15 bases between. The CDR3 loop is CASSPITGTETQYF. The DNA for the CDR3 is TGTGCCAGCAGCCCCATCACCGGGACCGAGACCCAGTACTTC. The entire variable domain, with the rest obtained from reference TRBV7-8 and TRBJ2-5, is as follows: GAGVSQSPRYKVAKRGQDVALRCDPISGHVSLFWYQQALGQGPEFLTYFQNEAQLDKSGLPSDRFFAERPEGSVSTLKIQRTQQEDSAVYLCASSPITGTETQYFGPGTRLLVL.

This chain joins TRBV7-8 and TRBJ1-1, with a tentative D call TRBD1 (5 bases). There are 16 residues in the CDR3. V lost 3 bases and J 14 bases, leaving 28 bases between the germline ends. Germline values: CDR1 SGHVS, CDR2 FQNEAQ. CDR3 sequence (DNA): TGTGCCAGCAGCTTGGGCTCCCAGGGCAGAGATACTGAAACCTTCTTT. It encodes CASSLGSQGRDTETFF.

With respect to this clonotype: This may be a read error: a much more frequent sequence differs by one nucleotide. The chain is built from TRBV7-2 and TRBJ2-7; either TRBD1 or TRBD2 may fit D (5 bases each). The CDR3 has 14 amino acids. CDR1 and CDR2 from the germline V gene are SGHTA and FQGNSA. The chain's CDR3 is CGSGLNGGHYEQYF. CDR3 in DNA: TGTGGCAGCGGCTTAAATGGCGGACACTACGAGCAGTACTTC.

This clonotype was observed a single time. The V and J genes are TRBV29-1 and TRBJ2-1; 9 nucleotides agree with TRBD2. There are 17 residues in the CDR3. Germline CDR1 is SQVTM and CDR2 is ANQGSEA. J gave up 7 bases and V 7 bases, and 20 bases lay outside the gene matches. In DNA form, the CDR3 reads TGCAGCGGGGCCGGGATTAGCGGGAGAGTGGCGTGGAATGAGCAGTTCTTC. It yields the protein CSGAGISGRVAWNEQFF.